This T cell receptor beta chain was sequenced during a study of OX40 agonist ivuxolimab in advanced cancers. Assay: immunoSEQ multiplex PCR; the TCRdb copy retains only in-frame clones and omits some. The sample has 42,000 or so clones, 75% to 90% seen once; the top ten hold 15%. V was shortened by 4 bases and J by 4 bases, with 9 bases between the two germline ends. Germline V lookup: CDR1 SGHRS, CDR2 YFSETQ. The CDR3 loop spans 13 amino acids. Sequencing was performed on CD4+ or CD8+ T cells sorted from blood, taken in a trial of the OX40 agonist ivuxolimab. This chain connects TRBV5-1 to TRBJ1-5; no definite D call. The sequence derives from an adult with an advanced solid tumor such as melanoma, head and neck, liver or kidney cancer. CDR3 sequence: CASSLQGNQPQHF. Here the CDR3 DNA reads TGCGCCAGCAGCCTCCAAGGGAATCAGCCCCAGCATTTT.